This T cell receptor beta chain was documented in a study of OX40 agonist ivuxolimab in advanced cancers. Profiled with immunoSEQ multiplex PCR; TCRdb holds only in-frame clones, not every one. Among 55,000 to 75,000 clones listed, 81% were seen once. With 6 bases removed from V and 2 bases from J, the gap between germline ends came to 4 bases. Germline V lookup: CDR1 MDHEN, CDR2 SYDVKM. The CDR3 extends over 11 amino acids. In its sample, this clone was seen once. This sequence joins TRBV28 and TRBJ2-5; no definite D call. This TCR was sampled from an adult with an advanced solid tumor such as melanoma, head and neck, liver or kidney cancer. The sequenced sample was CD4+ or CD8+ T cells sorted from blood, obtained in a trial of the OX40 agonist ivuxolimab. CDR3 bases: TGTGCCAGCAGGGGGCAAGAGACCCAGTACTTC. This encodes CASRGQETQYF.